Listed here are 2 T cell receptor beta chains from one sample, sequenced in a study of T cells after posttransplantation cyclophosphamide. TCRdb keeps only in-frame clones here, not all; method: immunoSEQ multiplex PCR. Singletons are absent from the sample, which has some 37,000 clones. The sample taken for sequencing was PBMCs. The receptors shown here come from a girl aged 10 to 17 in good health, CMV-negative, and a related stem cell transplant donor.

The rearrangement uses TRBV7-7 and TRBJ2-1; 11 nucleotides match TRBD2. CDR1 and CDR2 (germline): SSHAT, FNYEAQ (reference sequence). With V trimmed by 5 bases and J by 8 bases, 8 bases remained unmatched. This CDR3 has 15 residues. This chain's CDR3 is CASSQGLAVRDEQFF. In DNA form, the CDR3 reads TGTGCCAGCAGCCAGGGACTAGCGGTTCGGGATGAGCAGTTCTTC.

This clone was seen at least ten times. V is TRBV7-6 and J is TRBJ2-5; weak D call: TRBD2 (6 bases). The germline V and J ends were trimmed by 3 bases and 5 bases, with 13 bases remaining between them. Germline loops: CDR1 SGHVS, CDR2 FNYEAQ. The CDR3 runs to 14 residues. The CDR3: CASSFSGSHETQYF. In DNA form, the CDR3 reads TGTGCCAGCAGCTTCTCCGGGAGTCACGAGACCCAGTACTTC.